The sequence of this TCR beta chain was determined in a study of T cell changes during pregnancy in multiple sclerosis. This clone was recorded once. Trimming shortened V by 4 bases and J by 3 bases, and 15 bases separated the two germline ends. Germline lookup yields CDR1 MGHRA and CDR2 YSYEKL. The CDR3 length is 15 residues. Some clones are missing from TCRdb's copy, which holds only in-frame ones; the method was immunoSEQ multiplex PCR. In the table there are tens of thousands of clones, around 89% of which are singletons. This sample comprised CD4+ T cells from peripheral blood mononuclear cells, obtained in the first trimester of pregnancy. The chain is built from TRBV4-1 and TRBJ2-5; weak D call: TRBD2 (7 bases). The TCR originated in a female donor in good health, enrolled as a control in a pregnancy study. The CDR3 region has the DNA TGCGCCAGCAGCCCCCGCGAGGGGGGGAAAGAGACCCAGTACTTC. This encodes CASSPREGGKETQYF.